The present T cell receptor beta chain was sequenced within a study of CD8 T cells in Susac syndrome (dated by TCRdb to 2018 to 2020). For context, the study as a whole: Among the Susac syndrome patients who were sequenced, clinically active disease was present in 5 or 6 and clinical remission was observed in fewer than 10. Susac syndrome patients were therapy-naive, on corticosteroids (some also receiving IVIg), or on IVIg alone at blood withdrawal. Repertoire sequencing was used to test whether CD8+ T cell activation and differentiation in Susac syndrome was antigen driven.

This clonotype was detected once. The antigen it recognizes is unknown. No much larger clone exists at a distance of one base, and base qualities are not known. A single read offers scant evidence. The germline V gene supplies CDR1 MDHEN and CDR2 SYDVKM. Its CDR3 holds 12 amino acids, cysteine through phenylalanine. Of all the DNA, just the CDR3 is kept, 36 bases in frame from base 1. Cut back by 7 bases and 3 bases, the V and J ends lie 10 bases apart. RNA was extracted using the RNeasy kit, and roughly 0.5 to 1 microgram was reverse transcribed with random hexamers. The immunoSEQ multiplex PCR assay, covering 54 Vbeta and 13 Jbeta segments, was used to amplify TCR beta CDR3 regions. To correct PCR amplification bias, a synthetic template baseline was used for both primer optimization and computational correction. The authors' pipeline ran thus. Only productive sequences were kept, with reads annotated to V, D and J genes according to IMGT and analyzed in immunoSEQ Analyzer. To calculate clonality, Shannon entropy was normalized by log2 of the number of productive unique sequences and then subtracted from one. Public and private clones were assessed among the 100 most prevalent clones of each patient and control. Clones were defined as Susac-specific if absent from the healthy and MS cohorts, from more than 900 published viral clones and from other ImmuneACCESS disease sequences. The public reads were quality trimmed at Q25 with fastp and then assembled into clones with MiXCR by TCRdb, keeping productive beta chains. Each CDR3 protein gets just one entry, which takes the most common genes and DNA from the rows behind it. The authors' filters were not applied to this entry. This sample lists 210,000 or so distinct CDR3 sequences; about 95% were detected once. The leading ten clones occupy approximately 0.15% of the sample.

Peripheral blood CD8+ and CD4+ T cells from healthy donors, Susac syndrome patients and multiple sclerosis patients were profiled by high-throughput TCR beta sequencing. Susac syndrome patients met recently defined diagnostic criteria for definite or probable disease. Bulk CD8+ and CD4+ T cells were purified by magnetic negative isolation, whereas CD8+ TEMRA cells were enriched by FACS. Blood was collected in EDTA tubes and processed within 24 hours, with PBMCs isolated through density gradient centrifugation. PBMCs intended for TCR sequencing were cryopreserved in liquid nitrogen and were subsequently thawed in a 37 degrees C water bath. The sorted or isolated CD4+, CD8+ and CD8+ TEMRA cells reached a purity of at least 90%. What the authors observed across the whole study: The CD4+ T cell repertoire of patients with Susac syndrome showed no detectable clonal expansion. The study acknowledged that relatively few individuals were included in the TCR sequencing and HLA analysis.

This receptor was identified in a human donor with Susac syndrome. The sample taken for sequencing was CD4+ T cells from PBMCs. The rearranged segments are TRBV28 and TRBJ2-7, with the D gene call left open. The CDR3 reads as follows: CASTLSGYEQYF. The DNA sequence is as follows: TGTGCCAGCACTCTTAGTGGCTACGAGCAGTACTTC.